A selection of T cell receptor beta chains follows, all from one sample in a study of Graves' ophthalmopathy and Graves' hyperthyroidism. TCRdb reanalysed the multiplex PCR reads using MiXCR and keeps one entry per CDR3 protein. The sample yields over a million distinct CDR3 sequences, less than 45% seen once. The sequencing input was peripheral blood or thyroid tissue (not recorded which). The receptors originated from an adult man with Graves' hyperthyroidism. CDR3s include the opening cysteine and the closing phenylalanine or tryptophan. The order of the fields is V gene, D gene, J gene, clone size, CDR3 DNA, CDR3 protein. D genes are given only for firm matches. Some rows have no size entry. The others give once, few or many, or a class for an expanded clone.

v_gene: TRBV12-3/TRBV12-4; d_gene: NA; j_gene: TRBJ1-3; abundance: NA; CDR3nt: TGTGCCAGCCTAGGTGAGGCTGGAAACACCATATATTTT; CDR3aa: CASLGEAGNTIYF
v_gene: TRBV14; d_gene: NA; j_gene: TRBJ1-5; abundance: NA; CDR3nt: TGTGCCAGCTCATTCCGGGCCGTAAATCAGCCCCAGCATTTT; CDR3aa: CASSFRAVNQPQHF
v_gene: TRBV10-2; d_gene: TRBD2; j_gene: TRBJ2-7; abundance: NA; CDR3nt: TGCGCCAGCAGGACAGCTAGCGGGGCAAAAGACGAGCAGTACTTC; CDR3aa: CASRTASGAKDEQYF
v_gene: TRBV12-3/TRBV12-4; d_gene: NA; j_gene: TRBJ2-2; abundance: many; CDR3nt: TGTGCCAGCACGGGCACAGGGAACACCGGGGAGCTGTTTTTT; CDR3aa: CASTGTGNTGELFF
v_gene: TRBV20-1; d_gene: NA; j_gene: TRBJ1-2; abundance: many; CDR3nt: TGCAGTGCTACCCAGGGGAGACTGGACTATGGCTACACCTTC; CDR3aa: CSATQGRLDYGYTF
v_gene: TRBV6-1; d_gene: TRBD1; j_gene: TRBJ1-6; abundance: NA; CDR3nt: TGTGCCAGCAGTCCGGGGACAGGGGCAGATCTCTCACCCCTCCACTTT; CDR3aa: CASSPGTGADLSPLHF
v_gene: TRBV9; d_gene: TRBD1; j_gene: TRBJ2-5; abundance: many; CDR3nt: TGTGCCAGCAGCGTAGGCGATGACAGGGTTCGGGAGACCCAGTACTTC; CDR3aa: CASSVGDDRVRETQYF
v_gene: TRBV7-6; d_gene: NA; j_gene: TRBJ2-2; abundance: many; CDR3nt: TGTGCCAGCAGCTTAGGCTTCGGTGGGGATAGCGGGGAGCTGTTTTTT; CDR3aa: CASSLGFGGDSGELFF
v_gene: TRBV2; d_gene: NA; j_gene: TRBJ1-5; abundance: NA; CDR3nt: TGTGCCAGCAGTCTCCGGACGGAGGGTGCGCCCCAGCATTTT; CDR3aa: CASSLRTEGAPQHF
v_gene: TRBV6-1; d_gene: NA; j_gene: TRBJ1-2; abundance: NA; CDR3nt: TGTGCCAGCAGTGAACACACTCCTAACTATGGCTACACCTTC; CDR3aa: CASSEHTPNYGYTF
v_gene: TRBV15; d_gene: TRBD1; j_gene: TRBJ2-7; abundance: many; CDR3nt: TGTGCCGCCGACGAGGAACCGACCGGGACAGGGTACGAGCAGTACTTC; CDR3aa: CAADEEPTGTGYEQYF
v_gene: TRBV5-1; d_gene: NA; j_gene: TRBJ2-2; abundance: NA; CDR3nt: TGCGCCAGCAGCTTGGTCCAGGGTCTCACCGGGGAGCTGTTTTTT; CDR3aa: CASSLVQGLTGELFF
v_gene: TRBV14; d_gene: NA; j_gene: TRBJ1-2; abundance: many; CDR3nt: TGTGCCAGCAGCCAAGTGGGGTTCAACTATGGCTACACCTTC; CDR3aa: CASSQVGFNYGYTF
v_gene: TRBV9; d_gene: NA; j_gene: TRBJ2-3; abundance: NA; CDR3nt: TGTGCCAGCGCTCCGGGGGATCGCCGGGCAGATACGCAGTATTTT; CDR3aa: CASAPGDRRADTQYF
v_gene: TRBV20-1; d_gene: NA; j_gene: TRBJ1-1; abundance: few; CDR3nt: TGCAGTGCTAGAGATGTAAACGCTGAAGCTTTCTTT; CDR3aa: CSARDVNAEAFF
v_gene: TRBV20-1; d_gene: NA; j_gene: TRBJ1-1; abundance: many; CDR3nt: TGCAGTGCCAGCGAGGGGATGAACACTGAAGCTTTCTTT; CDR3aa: CSASEGMNTEAFF
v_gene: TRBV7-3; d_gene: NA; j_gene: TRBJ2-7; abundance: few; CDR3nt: TGTGCCAGCAGCTTAGGTCATCGGGGCCACGAGCAGTACTTC; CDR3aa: CASSLGHRGHEQYF
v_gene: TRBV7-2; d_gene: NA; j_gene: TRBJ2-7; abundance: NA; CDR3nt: TGTGCCAGCAGCCTCATGGCTCTAGCGTCTTCTTACGAGCAGTACTTC; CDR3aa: CASSLMALASSYEQYF
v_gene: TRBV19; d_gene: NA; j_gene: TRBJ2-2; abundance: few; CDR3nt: TGTGCCAGTAGCGATACAGGGTCTAGTTTGGCCGGGGAGCTGTTTTTT; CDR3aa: CASSDTGSSLAGELFF
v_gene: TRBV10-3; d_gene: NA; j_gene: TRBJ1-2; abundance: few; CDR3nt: TGTGCCATCAGTGCTTACAGGGATGGCTACACCTTC; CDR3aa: CAISAYRDGYTF
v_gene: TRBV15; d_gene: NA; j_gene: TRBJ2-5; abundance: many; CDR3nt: TGTGCCACCAGCAGAGGGAGGACCCAAGAGACCCAGTACTTC; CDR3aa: CATSRGRTQETQYF
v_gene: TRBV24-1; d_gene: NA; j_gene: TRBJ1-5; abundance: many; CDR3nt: TGTGCCACCAGTGACTCCGGGACGGGGGGTCATCAGCCCCAGCATTTT; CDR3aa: CATSDSGTGGHQPQHF
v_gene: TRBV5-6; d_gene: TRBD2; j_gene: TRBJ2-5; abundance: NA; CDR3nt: TGTGCCAGCAGCTTGGTGACTAGCGGTTCCCAAGAGACCCAGTACTTC; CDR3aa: CASSLVTSGSQETQYF
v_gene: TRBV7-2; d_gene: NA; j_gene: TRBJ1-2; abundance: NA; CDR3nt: TGTGCCAGTAGTCCACGGGCCGAATATGGCTACACCTTC; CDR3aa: CASSPRAEYGYTF
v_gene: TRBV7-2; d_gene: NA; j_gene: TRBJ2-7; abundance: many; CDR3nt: TGTGCCAGCAGCTTAGTAGGGCAAGCTTCCTACGAGCAGTACTTC; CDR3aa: CASSLVGQASYEQYF
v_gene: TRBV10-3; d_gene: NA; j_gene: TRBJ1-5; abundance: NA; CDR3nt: TGTGCCATCAGTTACGTGTCTTACTGGGGCAATCAGCCCCAGCATTTT; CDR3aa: CAISYVSYWGNQPQHF
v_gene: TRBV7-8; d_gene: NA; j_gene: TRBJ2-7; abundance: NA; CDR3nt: TGTGCCAGCAGCCCATCTGCCACACTACGACCCTACGAGCAGTACTTC; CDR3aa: CASSPSATLRPYEQYF
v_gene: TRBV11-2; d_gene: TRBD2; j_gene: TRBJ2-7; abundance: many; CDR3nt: TGTGCCAGCAGCTTGATCCTGGGAGGGCCCTACGAGCAGTACTTC; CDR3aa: CASSLILGGPYEQYF
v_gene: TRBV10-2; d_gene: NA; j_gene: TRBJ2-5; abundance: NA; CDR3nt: TGCGCCAGCAGTGAAGTACAGGGAGGAGGGACCCAGTACTTC; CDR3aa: CASSEVQGGGTQYF
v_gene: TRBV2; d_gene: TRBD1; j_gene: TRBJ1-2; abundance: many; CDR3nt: TGTGCCAGCACCATGACAGGGGGCTTTAATGGCTACACCTTC; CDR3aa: CASTMTGGFNGYTF
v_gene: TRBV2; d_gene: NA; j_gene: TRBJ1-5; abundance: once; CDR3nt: TGTGCCAGCAGACTCGAAATCCTCAATCAGCCCCAGCATTTT; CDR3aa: CASRLEILNQPQHF
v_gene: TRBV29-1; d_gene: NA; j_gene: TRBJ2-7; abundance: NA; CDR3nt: TGCAGCTTTCGTGTAGGGCCGAACTACGAGCAGTACTTC; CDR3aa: CSFRVGPNYEQYF
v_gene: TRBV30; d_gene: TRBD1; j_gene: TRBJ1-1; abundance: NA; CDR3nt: TGTGCCGGGGACAGGGGCCCAATAATGAACACTGAAGCTTTCTTT; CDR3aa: CAGDRGPIMNTEAFF
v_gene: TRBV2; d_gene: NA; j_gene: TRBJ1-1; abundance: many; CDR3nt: TGTGCCAGCAGTGAAGTGGCAGTGAACACTGAAGCTTTCTTT; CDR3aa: CASSEVAVNTEAFF
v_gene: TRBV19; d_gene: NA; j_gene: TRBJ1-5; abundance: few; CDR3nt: TGTGCCACAGACGGGGGCCCCAATCAGCCCCAGCATTTT; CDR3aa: CATDGGPNQPQHF
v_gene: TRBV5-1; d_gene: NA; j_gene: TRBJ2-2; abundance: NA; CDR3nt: TGCGCCAGCAGCTTGATGGGCAGGTCTAACACCGGGGAGCTGTTTTTT; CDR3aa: CASSLMGRSNTGELFF
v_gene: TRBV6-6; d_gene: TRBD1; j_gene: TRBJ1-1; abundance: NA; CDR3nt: TGTGCCAGCAGTGACCCGACAGGGGGCATGGACACTGAAGCTTTCTTT; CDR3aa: CASSDPTGGMDTEAFF
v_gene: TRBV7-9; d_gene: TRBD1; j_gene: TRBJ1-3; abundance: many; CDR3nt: TGTGCCAGCAGCTCAGGGGGCTCTGGAAACACCATATATTTT; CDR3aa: CASSSGGSGNTIYF
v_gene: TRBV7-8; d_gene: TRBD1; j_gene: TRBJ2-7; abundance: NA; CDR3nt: TGTGCCAGCAGCTCACTAGGGACAGGGAGTTACGAGCAGTACTTC; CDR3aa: CASSSLGTGSYEQYF
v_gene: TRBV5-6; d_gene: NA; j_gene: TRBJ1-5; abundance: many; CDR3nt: TGTGCCAGCAGCTTGAGCGCGGGGACACCTAATCAGCCCCAGCATTTT; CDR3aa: CASSLSAGTPNQPQHF
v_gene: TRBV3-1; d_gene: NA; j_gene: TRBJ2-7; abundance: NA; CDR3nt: TGTGCCAGCAGCCAAGCACGGGACGGATCCTACGAGCAGTACTTC; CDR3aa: CASSQARDGSYEQYF
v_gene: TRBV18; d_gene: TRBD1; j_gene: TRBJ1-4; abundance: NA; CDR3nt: TGTGCCAGCTCACCCGACAGGGAACTGTTTTTT; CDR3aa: CASSPDRELFF
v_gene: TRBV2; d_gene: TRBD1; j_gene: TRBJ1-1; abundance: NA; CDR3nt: TGTGCCAGCCAGACAGGGGCAAACACTGAAGCTTTCTTT; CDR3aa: CASQTGANTEAFF
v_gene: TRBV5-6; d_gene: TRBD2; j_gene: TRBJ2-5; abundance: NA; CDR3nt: TGTGCCAGCAGCTTGCCAGGCGGGAGCGGGGAAGAGACCCAGTACTTC; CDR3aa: CASSLPGGSGEETQYF
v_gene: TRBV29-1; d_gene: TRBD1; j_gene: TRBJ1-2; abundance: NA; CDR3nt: TGCAGCGTGATTGGGACAGCTAACTATGGCTACACCTTC; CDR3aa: CSVIGTANYGYTF
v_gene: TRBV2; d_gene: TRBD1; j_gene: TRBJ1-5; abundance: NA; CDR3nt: TGTGCCAGCAGTGCCGGGACAGGGGAACGACAGCCCCAGCATTTT; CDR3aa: CASSAGTGERQPQHF
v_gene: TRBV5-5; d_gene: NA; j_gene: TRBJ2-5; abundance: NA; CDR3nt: TGTGCCAGCAGCGGGACGATGGAGACCCAGTACTTC; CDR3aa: CASSGTMETQYF
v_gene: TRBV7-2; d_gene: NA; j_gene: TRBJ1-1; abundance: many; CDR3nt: TGTGCCAGCAGCTTAGTCATCGGGTCTACTGAAGCTTTCTTT; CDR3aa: CASSLVIGSTEAFF
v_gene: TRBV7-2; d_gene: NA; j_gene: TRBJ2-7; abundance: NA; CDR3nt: TGTGCCAGCAGCTGGGACATCGCCTCCTACGAGCAGTACTTC; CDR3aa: CASSWDIASYEQYF
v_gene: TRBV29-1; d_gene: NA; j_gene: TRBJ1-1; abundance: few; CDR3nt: TGCAGCGTTTCCCAGACCGGGGAAGCTTTCTTT; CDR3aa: CSVSQTGEAFF
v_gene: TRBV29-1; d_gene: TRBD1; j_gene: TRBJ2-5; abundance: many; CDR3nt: TGCAGCGTTGTCGGAGCAGGGGGGACCCAGTACTTC; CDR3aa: CSVVGAGGTQYF
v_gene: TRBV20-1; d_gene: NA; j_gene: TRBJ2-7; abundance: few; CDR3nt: TGCAGTGGAGTAAGGCGGGACGGCTACGAGCAGTACTTC; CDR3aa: CSGVRRDGYEQYF
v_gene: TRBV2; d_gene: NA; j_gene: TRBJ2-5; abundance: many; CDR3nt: TGTGCCAGCAGCCAACAGGAAAAAGAGACCCAGTACTTC; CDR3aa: CASSQQEKETQYF
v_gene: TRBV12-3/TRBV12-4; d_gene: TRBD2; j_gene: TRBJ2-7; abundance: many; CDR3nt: TGTGCCAGCAGCTTAGGCGGGAGTGGTAACGAGCAGTACTTC; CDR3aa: CASSLGGSGNEQYF